These T cell receptor beta chains were read from a single sample in a study of cytomegalovirus exposure and HLA in healthy donors. The protocol was immunoSEQ multiplex PCR, while the TCRdb copy is restricted to in-frame clones and leaves out a portion. The sample lists under 75,000 clones, about 67% occurring once. The specimen was PBMCs. These receptors all stem from a human donor in good health. CDR3s include the opening cysteine and the closing phenylalanine or tryptophan. The D gene is left open where the match is weak. Rows may omit the clone size; those that give it use once, few, many or a size class.

v_gene	abundance	j_gene	d_gene	CDR3aa	CDR3nt
TRBV7-9	NA	TRBJ1-1	TRBD1	CASSFGQDTEAFF	TGTGCCAGCAGCTTCGGACAGGACACTGAAGCTTTCTTT
TRBV7-9	NA	TRBJ1-2	NA	CASRPEREGSTNYGYTF	TGTGCCAGCAGACCTGAACGGGAGGGGTCTACTAACTATGGCTACACCTTC
TRBV5-1	NA	TRBJ2-1	TRBD1	CASSIGTVNEQFF	TGCGCCAGCAGCATCGGGACAGTCAATGAGCAGTTCTTC
TRBV6-1	NA	TRBJ2-1	NA	CATSAYNEQFF	TGTGCCACCTCGGCCTACAATGAGCAGTTCTTC
TRBV5-4	NA	TRBJ1-2	NA	CASSFGGDYGYTF	TGTGCCAGCAGCTTTGGGGGCGACTATGGCTACACCTTC
TRBV16	NA	TRBJ2-5	NA	CASSFSGGRITQYF	TGTGCCAGCAGCTTCTCCGGGGGACGGATCACCCAGTACTTC
TRBV4-2	NA	TRBJ1-1	TRBD1	CASSQDRQGTEAFF	TGTGCCAGCAGCCAAGATCGACAGGGCACTGAAGCTTTCTTT
TRBV9	NA	TRBJ2-3	NA	CASNLGPFTDTQYF	TGTGCCAGCAATCTAGGCCCCTTCACAGATACGCAGTATTTT
TRBV7-6	NA	TRBJ2-6	TRBD2	CASSRAGTSMTGANVLTF	TGTGCCAGCAGTCGCGCCGGGACTAGTATGACTGGGGCCAACGTCCTGACTTTC
TRBV6-1	NA	TRBJ2-2	NA	CASRQLNTGELFF	TGTGCCAGCAGACAGCTTAACACCGGGGAGCTGTTTTTT
TRBV29-1	NA	TRBJ2-7	TRBD1	CSVSPTGAYYEQYF	TGCAGCGTCTCCCCGACAGGGGCCTACTACGAGCAGTACTTC
TRBV6-5	NA	TRBJ2-1	NA	CASTGPGEQFF	TGTGCCAGCACAGGCCCAGGTGAGCAGTTCTTC
TRBV27	once	TRBJ1-4	NA	CATQRIRATNEKLFF	TGTGCCACCCAGCGTATCCGTGCAACTAATGAAAAACTGTTTTTT
TRBV6-1	NA	TRBJ1-1	NA	CASSPTSTANTEAFF	TGTGCCAGCAGCCCGACATCGACAGCGAACACTGAAGCTTTCTTT
TRBV6-1	NA	TRBJ1-1	NA	CASSAARGRGTEAFF	TGTGCCAGCAGTGCCGCCAGGGGTCGGGGCACTGAAGCTTTCTTT
TRBV19	once	TRBJ1-5	NA	CASSRARRVDQPQHF	TGTGCCAGTAGTAGAGCGAGGAGGGTGGATCAGCCCCAGCATTTT
TRBV18	NA	TRBJ2-7	NA	CASSPRPGESQLYEQYF	TGTGCCAGCTCACCGAGGCCGGGGGAGTCGCAACTTTACGAGCAGTACTTC
TRBV11-2	few	TRBJ2-7	TRBD1	CASSEQGYEQYF	TGTGCCAGCAGTGAACAGGGGTACGAGCAGTACTTC
TRBV19	NA	TRBJ2-1	TRBD1	CASSTGQGLGNEQFF	TGTGCCAGTAGTACGGGACAGGGTTTGGGAAATGAGCAGTTCTTC
TRBV28	once	TRBJ2-5	TRBD2	CASSKAGAQETQYF	TGTGCCAGCAGTAAAGCGGGAGCACAAGAGACCCAGTACTTC
TRBV27	NA	TRBJ2-1	TRBD2	CASSLIAGDSYNEQFF	TGTGCCAGCAGTTTAATTGCGGGGGACTCCTACAATGAGCAGTTCTTC
TRBV27	NA	TRBJ1-1	TRBD1	CASSLRQGTMNTEAFF	TGTGCCAGCAGTCTGAGACAGGGTACTATGAACACTGAAGCTTTCTTT
TRBV2	NA	TRBJ2-7	TRBD1	CASSGRGQGANEQYF	TGTGCCAGCAGTGGAAGGGGACAGGGGGCTAACGAGCAGTACTTC
TRBV6-6	NA	TRBJ2-7	TRBD1	CATRTGGYEQYF	TGTGCCACCAGGACAGGGGGATACGAGCAGTACTTC
TRBV6-5	once	TRBJ1-1	NA	CASSYRGGNTEAFF	TGTGCCAGCAGTTACAGGGGAGGTAACACTGAAGCTTTCTTT
TRBV7-9	NA	TRBJ1-5	NA	CASSSGSSRAQHF	TGTGCCAGCAGCTCGGGATCCTCCAGAGCCCAGCATTTT
TRBV7-9	NA	TRBJ2-7	NA	CASSSVGPRYEQYF	TGTGCCAGCAGCTCCGTGGGGCCCCGATACGAGCAGTACTTC
TRBV27	NA	TRBJ2-2	TRBD2	CASNQLAGGRTGELFF	TGTGCCAGCAACCAACTAGCGGGAGGACGAACCGGGGAGCTGTTTTTT
TRBV10-2	NA	TRBJ2-1	NA	CASRRENEQFF	TGCGCCAGCAGGAGGGAAAATGAGCAGTTCTTC
TRBV4-2	NA	TRBJ2-3	TRBD2	CASSPSGSGTDTQYF	TGTGCCAGCAGCCCTAGCGGGAGTGGTACAGATACGCAGTATTTT
TRBV4-2	NA	TRBJ2-7	TRBD2	CASSPSGSDSYEQYF	TGTGCCAGCAGCCCTAGCGGGTCCGACTCCTACGAGCAGTACTTC
TRBV5-4	few	TRBJ2-2	TRBD2	CASRSLAGNTGELFF	TGTGCCAGCAGAAGTCTAGCGGGAAACACCGGGGAGCTGTTTTTT
TRBV5-4	NA	TRBJ2-2	TRBD1	CASSLGTVNTGELFF	TGTGCCAGCAGCTTAGGGACAGTAAACACCGGGGAGCTGTTTTTT
TRBV5-4	once	TRBJ1-1	NA	CASSLTDNTEAFF	TGTGCCAGCAGCTTGACAGATAACACTGAAGCTTTCTTT
TRBV6-5	NA	TRBJ2-7	NA	CASSSPGRTKDLEQYF	TGTGCCAGCAGTTCCCCAGGACGGACAAAGGATCTCGAGCAGTACTTC
TRBV25-1	few	TRBJ2-7	NA	CASSEENEQYF	TGTGCCAGCAGTGAGGAGAACGAGCAGTACTTC
TRBV7-9	NA	TRBJ1-6	TRBD1	CASSPDRGDNSPLHF	TGTGCCAGCAGCCCGGACAGGGGAGATAATTCACCCCTCCACTTT
TRBV28	NA	TRBJ1-1	TRBD1	CASSLMGQGLNTEAFF	TGTGCCAGCAGTTTAATGGGACAGGGCCTGAACACTGAAGCTTTCTTT
TRBV9	NA	TRBJ1-1	NA	CASSVSSRGAAFF	TGTGCCAGCAGCGTAAGTTCCAGAGGTGCGGCTTTCTTT
TRBV6-5	NA	TRBJ2-2	TRBD2	CASSYSGMGTGELFF	TGTGCCAGCAGCTATAGCGGGATGGGTACCGGGGAGCTGTTTTTT
TRBV7-2	NA	TRBJ1-2	NA	CASTLSGYYGYTF	TGTGCCAGCACCCTGTCAGGGTACTATGGCTACACCTTC
TRBV5-1	NA	TRBJ2-3	TRBD1	CASSPGTGSTDTQYF	TGCGCCAGCAGCCCGGGGACAGGGAGCACAGATACGCAGTATTTT
TRBV30	few	TRBJ1-5	TRBD1	CAWSPQGDQPQHF	TGTGCCTGGAGTCCCCAGGGGGATCAGCCCCAGCATTTT
TRBV7-8	NA	TRBJ2-2	TRBD1	CASSAGTGVRQGTGELFF	TGTGCCAGCAGCGCCGGGACAGGGGTACGACAAGGCACCGGGGAGCTGTTTTTT
TRBV5-1	NA	TRBJ1-1	TRBD1	CASSLGGTGRTEAFF	TGCGCCAGCAGCTTGGGTGGGACAGGGAGGACTGAAGCTTTCTTT
TRBV11-2	NA	TRBJ2-6	NA	CASSGRGSGANVLTF	TGTGCCAGCAGCGGCCGGGGGTCCGGGGCCAACGTCCTGACTTTC
TRBV5-1	NA	TRBJ2-7	NA	CASSLEAFSYEQYF	TGCGCCAGCAGCTTAGAAGCGTTTTCCTACGAGCAGTACTTC
TRBV6-1	NA	TRBJ1-2	NA	CASSTRQYGYTF	TGTGCCAGCAGTACCCGACAGTATGGCTACACCTTC
TRBV2	few	TRBJ2-7	NA	CASSEWMEGEQYF	TGTGCCAGCAGTGAGTGGATGGAGGGGGAGCAGTACTTC
TRBV7-2	once	TRBJ2-7	TRBD2	CASSFSSGGYEQYF	TGTGCCAGCAGCTTCTCTAGCGGCGGGTACGAGCAGTACTTC
TRBV7-8	NA	TRBJ1-1	NA	CASSPALSGNTEAFF	TGTGCCAGCAGCCCAGCCTTGAGCGGGAACACTGAAGCTTTCTTT
TRBV28	NA	TRBJ1-5	NA	CASGGVLPQHF	TGTGCCAGCGGAGGGGTCCTGCCCCAGCATTTT
TRBV5-1	NA	TRBJ2-7	TRBD2	CASRQGWAAGDYEQYF	TGCGCCAGCAGACAGGGCTGGGCAGCGGGAGACTACGAGCAGTACTTC
TRBV5-1	NA	TRBJ1-1	NA	CASSGSGRGAFEAFF	TGCGCCAGCAGCGGATCAGGGAGGGGGGCTTTTGAAGCTTTCTTT
TRBV19	NA	TRBJ2-7	TRBD1	CASSKGTGDYEQYF	TGTGCCAGTAGTAAAGGGACAGGGGACTACGAGCAGTACTTC
TRBV5-6	NA	TRBJ1-2	TRBD1	CASSSITGTGGDGGYGYTF	TGTGCCAGCAGCTCCATAACCGGGACAGGGGGAGATGGGGGCTATGGCTACACCTTC
TRBV5-1	few	TRBJ2-1	TRBD2	CASSFLAGFNEQFF	TGCGCCAGCAGCTTTCTAGCGGGATTCAATGAGCAGTTCTTC